These T cell receptor beta chains were read from a single sample in a study of blood T cells in healthy people across ages. Via MiXCR, TCRdb re-called the 5' RACE reads, giving one row per CDR3 protein. The data show hundreds of thousands of distinct CDR3 sequences, approximately 59% seen once. The specimen was blood. These receptors were obtained from a man aged 25-45 years in good health. The CDR3 runs from the conserved cysteine through the conserved F or W.

V gene,CDR3 length,J gene,CDR3 protein
TRBV2,16,TRBJ2-1,CASELKGIRSYNEQFF
TRBV6-5,12,TRBJ1-2,CASSYRGYGYTF
TRBV7-2,16,TRBJ2-7,CASSLKQGLSSYEQYF
TRBV6-1,14,TRBJ2-7,CASSEGGQLYEQYF
TRBV6-2/TRBV6-3,15,TRBJ2-3,CASTLRAGGSDTQYF
TRBV27,17,TRBJ2-3,CASSLVGGTQPTDTQYF
TRBV12-3/TRBV12-4,13,TRBJ2-3,CASSSWTGTGMYF
TRBV3-1,15,TRBJ2-7,CASSQSAALSYEQYF
TRBV10-2,14,TRBJ2-1,CASSEGQGTQEQFF
TRBV3-1,16,TRBJ2-4,CASSQESGTSARGQYF
TRBV7-9,16,TRBJ1-2,CASSPPGVGTNYGYTF
TRBV20-1,10,TRBJ2-1,CSASKHEQFF
TRBV5-1,15,TRBJ1-5,CASSWGPFSNQPQHF
TRBV20-1,14,TRBJ1-5,CSARLPGTYQPQHF
TRBV14,17,TRBJ2-1,CASSQPSGTLPYNEQFF
TRBV15,12,TRBJ2-1,CATSKNSNEQFF
TRBV7-2,18,TRBJ2-5,CASSLTSGGRTYQETQYF
TRBV6-5,13,TRBJ2-5,CASYPLSRQTQYF
TRBV12-3/TRBV12-4,15,TRBJ1-5,CASSSRKGSGQPQHF
TRBV28,14,.,CASILRGPSDEQYF
TRBV5-1,17,TRBJ2-7,CASSLEQPRRASYEQYF
TRBV7-2,16,TRBJ2-3,CASSLVGTSGPDTQYF
TRBV12-3/TRBV12-4,15,TRBJ2-7,CASSATGGNSYEQYF
TRBV6-1,15,TRBJ1-1,CASIQGRVMNTEAFF
TRBV29-1,12,TRBJ1-2,CSVARGQDGYTF
TRBV6-2/TRBV6-3,14,TRBJ1-1,CASSYSNRGIEAFF
TRBV7-8,16,TRBJ2-3,CASSSQAGGNTDTQYF